The entry below gives a single TCR beta chain sequence along with its context. Its specificity is not known. The trim removed 1 base at V and 2 bases at J, leaving 10 bases unmatched. The CDR3 consists of 18 residues. Per germline, CDR1 LGHNT and CDR2 FRNRAP. At the end of less than 12 days of culture, CD4+ T cells were isolated. On both days 3 and 7, half of the culture medium was replaced with IL-2 medium. The sample originates from a study of vaccination effects on CD4 cells after COVID-19. Findings of the study overall: Among infection- and vaccine-induced clones, marked clonal contraction occurred late after vaccination.

The protocol was immunoSEQ multiplex PCR, while the TCRdb copy is restricted to in-frame clones and leaves out a portion. Seen here are tens of thousands of clones, approximately 72% observed once, and the top ten hold under 25%. The sequenced sample was CD4+ T cells from PBMCs cultured without peptide, obtained before COVID-19 vaccination. The sequence was obtained from a human donor who had a prior SARS-CoV-2 infection. V gene TRBV12-5 combines with J gene TRBJ2-3; 9 bases map to TRBD2. The CDR3 sequence is CASGLGVRAGGLTDTQYF. The CDR3 coding sequence is TGTGCTAGTGGTTTGGGGGTGCGGGCGGGGGGGCTCACAGATACGCAGTATTTT.